The present T cell receptor (beta chain) was sequenced within a study of blood T cell repertoires in COVID-19. Study at large: COVID-19 samples, acute and convalescent, were from the United States, Italy and Spain.

CDR3 length equals 12 residues. Germline values: CDR1 LNHDA, CDR2 SQIVND (reference sequence). The ends were cut back, 5 bases at V and 4 bases at J, with 8 bases in the middle. The study assigned cohorts using participant-reported clinical history. The recovered donors of Cohort 3 showed two negative PCRs, clearance, or symptom resolution. In the source study's methods: Estimation of nucleated cell counts relied on the amplification of reference gene primers. Using immunoSEQ multiplex PCR, the repertoire was profiled, and TCRdb retains in-frame clones only, with some absent. The V and J calls and clone size are taken from that table; D and trimming were inferred from the DNA. The sample lists a few hundred thousand clones, approximately 85% occurring once. This clone was seen a few times.

The sequence was collected from a woman aged 30 to 39 who had recovered from COVID-19. V is TRBV19 and J is TRBJ1-1, with D possibly being TRBD1 (6 bases). The sequencing input was PBMCs or T cells enriched from blood (not recorded which). The CDR3, as DNA: TGTGCCAGTAGTCGGGGGGCCACTGAAGCTTTCTTT. It specifies CASSRGATEAFF.